Presented here are 21 T cell receptor beta chains from one specimen sequenced in a study of T cells expressing NK-cell markers. For each CDR3 protein, TCRdb gives one entry from its re-call of the 5' RACE reads, without DNA. The listing contains 20,000 or so distinct CDR3 sequences. The sequenced sample was blood T cells: a sorted CD56 or NKG2C T cell subset, CD4+ or CD8+ T cells, or bulk PBMC T cells (not recorded which). The receptors originated from a man aged 18 to 69 in good health.

The chain links TRBV7-2 to TRBJ2-2; TCRdb gives TRBD1 as the D gene, but with no DNA this cannot be confirmed. This CDR3 has 16 amino acids. The V gene's germline CDR1 is SGHTA and CDR2 FQGNSA. The CDR3 is CASSLGDRGGTGELFF.

The chain is built from TRBV7-6 and TRBJ2-5; the TCRdb D gene call, TRBD1, has no DNA to confirm it. The CDR3 runs to 16 residues. Germline values: CDR1 SGHVS, CDR2 FNYEAQ. The CDR3 loop is CASSYRDRDIQETQYF. The variable domain in full, completed from reference TRBV7-6 and TRBJ2-5, reads GAGVSQSPRYKVTKRGQDVALRCDPISGHVSLYWYRQALGQGPEFLTYFNYEAQQDKSGLPNDRFSAERPEGSISTLTIQRTEQRDSAMYRCASSYRDRDIQETQYFGPGTRLLVL.

The gene calls are TRBV5-1 and TRBJ2-3; as DNA is missing, the TRBD2 call by TCRdb cannot be tested. Germline CDR1 and CDR2: SGHRS and YFSETQ. The CDR3 extends over 16 amino acids. The CDR3 here is CASSRIGLAGEDTQYF.

This chain connects TRBV20-1 to TRBJ2-7. Germline values: CDR1 DFQATT, CDR2 SNEGSKA (reference sequence). The CDR3 contains 13 residues. CDR3 amino acids: CSGNPQIPYEQYF.

The rearrangement joins TRBV7-2 to TRBJ2-6. The CDR3 spans 14 residues. Per the germline V gene, CDR1 is SGHTA and CDR2 is FQGNSA. The CDR3 is CASSPTSGANVLTF.

The rearrangement uses TRBV12-3 or TRBV12-4 and TRBJ2-1; TCRdb's assignment of TRBD2 cannot be checked, as there is no DNA. This CDR3 is 18 amino acids long. CDR3 region: CASSSPGLAGHSYNEQFF.

The rearrangement joins TRBV7-2 to TRBJ2-3; without DNA, the TCRdb call of TRBD2 cannot be checked. The CDR3 covers 12 residues. CDR1 and CDR2 from the germline V gene are SGHTA and FQGNSA. The CDR3 region is CASSYLEGTQYF.

This chain uses TRBV12-3 or TRBV12-4 with TRBJ1-2; TCRdb lists TRBD1, though no DNA is available to test this call. This CDR3 has 16 residues. CDR3 loop: CASSLVPGGLDYGYTF.

The V and J genes are TRBV7-2 and TRBJ2-6; absent DNA, TCRdb's TRBD1 call cannot be checked. This CDR3 region has 16 residues. Germline assignment: CDR1 SGHTA and CDR2 FQGNSA. The CDR3 is CASSFGHLSGANVLTF.

V is TRBV5-4 and J is TRBJ2-5; TCRdb indicates TRBD1, and absent DNA this call remains unverified. This CDR3 comprises 15 residues. CDR1 and CDR2 from the germline V gene are SGHNT and YYREEE (reference sequence). The CDR3 loop reads CASSSDKTGKETQYF.

This chain joins TRBV6-2 or TRBV6-3 and TRBJ2-1; checking the TCRdb D call of TRBD2 is not possible without DNA. The CDR3 has 16 amino acids. The germline V gene has CDR1 MNHEY and CDR2 SVGEGT. The CDR3 loop reads CASGHTSGKPDNEQFF.

The rearrangement links TRBV10-1 to TRBJ2-1; TCRdb calls TRBD1, which cannot be checked without DNA. The V gene's germline CDR1 is WNHNN and CDR2 SYGVQD (reference sequence). The CDR3 consists of 13 residues. CDR3 loop: CASAGDLYNEQFF.

The V gene is TRBV5-4, the J gene TRBJ2-1; without DNA, the TCRdb call of TRBD2 cannot be checked. The germline gives CDR1 SGHNT, CDR2 YYREEE (reference sequence). The CDR3 covers 15 residues. The CDR3 is CASSFQLAGADEQFF.

The CDR3: CASSLNPRYEQYF. The chain employs TRBV27 and TRBJ2-7. The CDR3 is 13 residues long. Germline values: CDR1 MNHEY, CDR2 SMNVEV (reference sequence).

J is TRBJ2-2 and V is TRBV27; TCRdb outputs TRBD2, but without DNA this stays unchecked. The CDR3 has 16 residues. CDR1 MNHEY and CDR2 SMNVEV come from the germline V gene (reference sequence). The CDR3 spells CASSLRGRVGTGELFF.

The gene calls are TRBV5-6 and TRBJ1-2; TCRdb's assignment of TRBD1 cannot be checked, as there is no DNA. The V gene's germline CDR1 is SGHDT and CDR2 YYEEEE. The CDR3 loop spans 14 amino acids. CDR3 loop: CASSTRQNNYGYTF.

V is TRBV5-6 and J is TRBJ2-7; TCRdb's D call of TRBD2 is untestable without DNA. Germline V lookup: CDR1 SGHDT, CDR2 YYEEEE. The CDR3 has 14 amino acids. Here the CDR3 reads CASSPGLAGNEQYF.

V usage is TRBV15 and J usage is TRBJ1-1. The CDR3 length is 16 residues. Germline values: CDR1 LNHNV, CDR2 YYDKDF (reference sequence). CDR3 region: CATSRDLQRPNTEAFF.

This rearrangement joins TRBV7-3 to TRBJ2-1; TCRdb calls TRBD1, which cannot be checked without DNA. The CDR3 contains 15 residues. Germline V gene sequence: CDR1 SGHTA, CDR2 FQGTGA. CDR3 sequence: CASSLDGGQVNEQFF.

The genes are TRBV28 and TRBJ2-5; TCRdb reports TRBD2, a call that lacks DNA to check it against. Germline-derived CDR1 and CDR2 are MDHEN and SYDVKM. CDR3 size: 15 residues. The CDR3 reads CASSFPSGGHETQYF.

V and J are TRBV6-2 or TRBV6-3 and TRBJ2-7. The CDR3 loop spans 13 amino acids. The V gene's germline CDR1 is MNHEY and CDR2 SVGEGT. CDR3 region: CASSWNTEYEQYF.